These 26 T cell receptor beta chains originate from one sample sequenced in a study of T cell responses to AZD1222 COVID-19 vaccine. Clones were sequenced by immunoSEQ multiplex PCR, and TCRdb holds only the in-frame ones, with some missing. Of 75,000 to 100,000 clones in the sample, about 90% were seen once. The sequences come from peripheral blood, collected on day 0 of MenACWY control vaccination. The receptors shown here come from an adult in good health.

The chain employs TRBV12-3 or TRBV12-4 and TRBJ2-2; D call uncertain. Trimming cost V 5 bases and J 5 bases, with 6 bases left between them. The CDR3 loop spans 12 amino acids. The CDR3 nucleotides read TGTGCCAGCAGTCCTATGACCGGGGAGCTGTTTTTT. It yields the protein CASSPMTGELFF.

This clone came up once. The chain couples TRBV30 to TRBJ1-2; TRBD1 is a possible D gene (5 bases). Germline V CDR1 and CDR2: GTSNPN, SVGIG (reference sequence). V lost 2 bases and J 4 bases, leaving 14 bases between the germline ends. The CDR3 spans 14 residues. This CDR3 reads CAWSSSGGPYGYTF. CDR3 DNA sequence: TGTGCCTGGAGTTCCTCTGGGGGACCCTATGGCTACACCTTC. The whole variable domain, filled in from reference TRBV30 and TRBJ1-2, reads SQTIHQWPATLVQPVGSPLSLECTVEGTSNPNLYWYRQAAGRGLQLLFYSVGIGQISSEVPQNLSASRPQDRQFILSSKKLLLSDSGFYLCAWSSSGGPYGYTFGSGTRLTVV.

The chain links TRBV7-8 to TRBJ1-5; D is possibly TRBD1 (6 bases). Trimming cost V 6 bases and J 3 bases, with 15 bases left between them. The CDR3 loop spans 15 amino acids. The germline CDR1 and CDR2 sequences are SGHVS and FQNEAQ. CDR3 coding DNA: TGTGCCAGCAGACAGACAGGAGAGATCAATCAGCCCCAGCATTTT. It yields the protein CASRQTGEINQPQHF.

The rearrangement uses TRBV20-1 and TRBJ1-2, with TRBD1 identical over 8 bases. The CDR3 sequence is 14 residues long. Germline V gives CDR1 DFQATT, CDR2 SNEGSKA (reference sequence). Trimming removed 3 bases from V and 2 bases from J; junction bases left unmatched: 5. This CDR3 is CSASQGAANYGYTF. The CDR3 DNA reads as TGCAGTGCTAGTCAGGGGGCAGCCAACTATGGCTACACCTTC.

The chain carries TRBV6-1 and TRBJ2-2; 10 bases match TRBD2. Trimming took 2 bases from V and 3 from J; bases not matched to a gene: 0. Germline CDR1 MNHNS, CDR2 SASEGT. The CDR3 runs to 15 residues. CDR3 region: CASSELAGDTGELFF. CDR3 in DNA: TGTGCCAGCAGTGAACTAGCGGGGGACACCGGGGAGCTGTTTTTT.

This chain links TRBV28 with TRBJ1-2; D is perhaps TRBD1 (6 bases). Trimming shortened V by 3 bases and J by 2 bases, and 7 bases separated the two germline ends. The CDR3 runs to 13 residues. Per germline, CDR1 MDHEN and CDR2 SYDVKM. The CDR3 nucleotides are TGTGCCAGCAGTTTTGGACAGAACTATGGCTACACCTTC. Protein sequence: CASSFGQNYGYTF.

The V call is TRBV25-1, the J call TRBJ2-1; D remains unclear. CDR1 is MGHDK and CDR2 is SYGVNS in the germline V gene. V lost 0 bases, J lost 11 bases, and 11 bases lay in between. CDR3 length: 13 residues. CDR3 sequence reads: CASSEYPRTKQFF. CDR3 DNA: TGTGCCAGCAGTGAATATCCCCGAACCAAGCAGTTCTTC.

The chain carries TRBV4-1 and TRBJ1-5; D is ambiguous. The germline V gene has CDR1 MGHRA and CDR2 YSYEKL. This CDR3 has 13 residues. Trimming pared 4 bases from V and 3 bases from J, leaving 7 bases between. This CDR3 reads CASSLVPNQPQHF. The CDR3 DNA reads TGCGCCAGCAGCCTCGTACCCAATCAGCCCCAGCATTTT.

The CDR3 spells CASSGVRGRQPQHF. CDR3 in DNA: TGTGCCAGCAGTGGTGTCAGGGGGCGTCAGCCCCAGCATTTT. The chain couples TRBV2 to TRBJ1-5; 8 nucleotides line up with TRBD1. V lost 4 bases and J lost 6; bases outside the gene matches: 5. This CDR3 has 14 residues. CDR1 is SNHLY, CDR2 FYNNEI, per germline. The whole variable domain, filled in from reference TRBV2 and TRBJ1-5, reads EPEVTQTPSHQVTQMGQEVILRCVPISNHLYFYWYRQILGQKVEFLVSFYNNEISEKSEIFDDQFSVERPDGSNFTLKIRSTKLEDSAMYFCASSGVRGRQPQHFGDGTRLSIL.

The CDR3 loop is CASSYGTDTYNEQFF. CDR3 DNA: TGTGCCAGCAGCTATGGGACAGACACCTACAATGAGCAGTTCTTC. V usage is TRBV9 and J usage is TRBJ2-1; TRBD1 aligns across 7 bases. Germline CDR1 and CDR2: SGDLS and YYNGEE. Trimming at V came to 4 bases and at J to 2 bases, leaving 6 bases not matched to a gene. The CDR3 covers 15 residues.

The chain recombines TRBV6-6 with TRBJ1-1; D is uncertain. CDR3 length: 13 amino acids. CDR1 and CDR2 (germline): MNHNY, SVGAGI (reference sequence). Trimming stripped 7 bases from V and 3 bases from J, with 12 bases between. The CDR3 loop reads CASIPTGYTEAFF. The CDR3 nucleotides read TGTGCCAGCATTCCGACGGGTTACACTGAAGCTTTCTTT.

The chain is built from TRBV9 and TRBJ1-1; tentatively, D is TRBD1 (6 bases). The CDR3 runs 16 residues. Germline V CDR1 and CDR2: SGDLS, YYNGEE. V was shortened by 2 bases and J by 1 base, with 15 bases between the two germline ends. Here the CDR3 DNA reads TGTGCCAGCAGCGTTGGGGGGGCAGGCACGAACACTGAAGCTTTCTTT. This gives the protein CASSVGGAGTNTEAFF.

V usage is TRBV5-4 and J usage is TRBJ2-1; weak D call: TRBD1 (7 bases). The ends were cut back, 0 bases at V and 4 bases at J, with 14 bases in the middle. Germline values: CDR1 SGHNT, CDR2 YYREEE (reference sequence). The CDR3 is 16 residues long. CDR3 nucleotides: TGTGCCAGCAGCTTGGCCGTCCCAGGGGGGTACAATGAGCAGTTCTTC. Its translation: CASSLAVPGGYNEQFF.

The rearrangement joins TRBV6-2 or TRBV6-3 to TRBJ1-4, with a tentative D call TRBD1 (5 bases). Germline CDR1 MNHEY, CDR2 SVGEGT. V lost 2 bases and J 3 bases, leaving 13 bases between the germline ends. This CDR3 region has 16 residues. The CDR3 region is CASSYNAKTANEKLFF. The DNA for the CDR3 is TGTGCCAGCAGTTACAACGCTAAGACAGCTAATGAAAAACTGTTTTTT.

V and J are TRBV14 and TRBJ1-2; D possibly corresponds to TRBD1 (5 bases). V lost 5 bases and J lost 2, with 12 bases in between. CDR3 size: 14 residues. Germline V CDR1 and CDR2: SGHDN, FVKESK. The DNA of the CDR3 is TGTGCCAGCAGCGAGCGACAGACGAACTATGGCTACACCTTC. Amino acid sequence: CASSERQTNYGYTF.

The rearrangement joins TRBV24-1 to TRBJ2-2; 8 positions agree with TRBD1. Losses at the gene ends were 3 bases for V and 7 bases for J; bases not matched to a gene: 9. This CDR3 is 16 amino acids long. Germline CDR1 is KGHDR and CDR2 is SFDVKD. The CDR3 protein is CATSDTQGAILGELFF. The CDR3 nucleotides read TGTGCCACCAGTGATACCCAGGGGGCGATTCTCGGGGAGCTGTTTTTT.

The rearrangement uses TRBV24-1 and TRBJ2-1; 8 bases map to TRBD2. This CDR3 has 17 residues. Unmatched junction bases numbered 14, after V lost 3 bases and J lost 8 bases. Germline V gene sequence: CDR1 KGHDR, CDR2 SFDVKD. Here the CDR3 reads CATSDPSIAGSLDEQFF. The CDR3 DNA is TGTGCCACCAGTGATCCCTCCATAGCGGGGAGTCTGGATGAGCAGTTCTTC.

The rearrangement links TRBV7-4 to TRBJ2-3; 10 bases map to TRBD2. Germline assignment: CDR1 SGHVT and CDR2 SQSDAQ. CDR3 length: 16 amino acids. V dropped 2 bases and J dropped 6; count of bases not matched to a gene: 8. CDR3 residues: CASSLKLAGRKDTQYF. The CDR3 DNA follows: TGTGCCAGCAGCTTAAAACTAGCGGGGAGAAAGGATACGCAGTATTTT.

The chain combines TRBV15 with TRBJ1-3, with D possibly being TRBD1 (5 bases). The germline CDR1 and CDR2 sequences are LNHNV and YYDKDF (reference sequence). Trimming took off 4 bases at V and 0 bases at J, with 7 bases between the two ends. CDR3 length equals 14 residues. The CDR3 loop reads CATSMGDSGNTIYF. CDR3 sequence (DNA): TGTGCCACCAGCATGGGGGACTCTGGAAACACCATATATTTT.

The chain combines TRBV10-3 with TRBJ1-6; D unresolved. The CDR3 consists of 14 residues. Germline values: CDR1 ENHRY, CDR2 SYGVKD. V was cut by 10 bases and J by 7 bases, with 17 bases left in between. The CDR3 sequence: CATKGFGINSPLHF. The CDR3 bases are TGTGCCACCAAAGGGTTCGGAATAAATTCACCCCTCCACTTT.

A note on this clone: One junction end disagrees with the germline gene, perhaps due to a read error. The same CDR3 also results from other DNA sequences found in this sample. The CDR3 bases are TGCGCCAGCAGCTTACTCGCGGGGGGGCCGGGTGAGCAGTTCTTC. Amino acid sequence: CASSLLAGGPGEQFF. J is TRBJ2-1 and V is TRBV7-3, with 9 bases lining up with TRBD2. This CDR3 region has 15 residues. Germline V gene data show CDR1 as SGHTA and CDR2 as FQGTGA. The full variable domain, in which reference TRBV7-3 and TRBJ2-1 provide the parts outside the CDR3, is GAGVSQTPSNKVTEKGKYVELRCDPISGHTALYWYRQSLGQGPEFLIYFQGTGAADDSGLPNDRFFAVRPEGSVSTLKIQRTERGDSAVYLCASSLLAGGPGEQFFGPGTRLTVL.

This rearrangement joins TRBV4-1 to TRBJ1-6; the match to TRBD1 covers 9 bases. The germline gives CDR1 MGHRA, CDR2 YSYEKL. V gave up 2 bases and J gave up 0 bases; unmatched junction bases: 2. This CDR3 spans 17 amino acids. The CDR3 spells CASSQPGQGSYNSPLHF. CDR3 sequence (DNA): TGCGCCAGCAGCCAACCGGGACAGGGCTCCTATAATTCACCCCTCCACTTT.

The rearrangement links TRBV25-1 to TRBJ1-4; D is undetermined. With 2 bases removed from V and 5 bases from J, the gap between germline ends came to 15 bases. Germline loops: CDR1 MGHDK, CDR2 SYGVNS. The CDR3 runs to 16 residues. CDR3 amino acids: CASSEAAVGRNEKLFF. CDR3 DNA sequence: TGTGCCAGCAGTGAAGCAGCGGTAGGGCGAAATGAAAAACTGTTTTTT.

The chain carries TRBV15 and TRBJ2-5, with D perhaps being TRBD1 or TRBD2 (5 bases each). The CDR3 loop spans 15 amino acids. V gave up 0 bases and J gave up 1 base, with 9 bases separating them. CDR1 LNHNV and CDR2 YYDKDF come from the germline V gene (reference sequence). As DNA, the CDR3 is TGTGCCACCAGCAGAGATTTGGGACCCCAAGAGACCCAGTACTTC. Translating it yields CATSRDLGPQETQYF.

This clone was picked up many times. CDR3 in amino acids: CASSLDPGGSSPLHF. CDR3 coding DNA: TGCGCCAGCAGCTTGGATCCGGGGGGCAGTTCACCCCTCCACTTT. The chain uses TRBV5-1 and TRBJ1-6; perhaps TRBD1 as D (6 bases). Germline assignment: CDR1 SGHRS and CDR2 YFSETQ. The CDR3 consists of 15 residues. Trimming left V 0 bases short and J 9 bases short, with 13 bases between. Full variable domain (rest looked up from reference TRBV5-1 and TRBJ1-6): KAGVTQTPRYLIKTRGQQVTLSCSPISGHRSVSWYQQTPGQGLQFLFEYFSETQRNKGNFPGRFSGRQFSNSRSEMNVSTLELGDSALYLCASSLDPGGSSPLHFGNGTRLTVT.

V usage is TRBV5-1 and J usage is TRBJ2-2; D possibly matches TRBD1 or TRBD2 (5 bases each). CDR3 length: 18 amino acids. Germline V gene data show CDR1 as SGHRS and CDR2 as YFSETQ. Trimming stripped 4 bases from V and 3 bases from J, with 22 bases between. In DNA form, the CDR3 reads TGCGCCAGCAGCCCGACGGGGCCTGGACGGGGAGACACCGGGGAGCTGTTTTTT. Translating it yields CASSPTGPGRGDTGELFF.